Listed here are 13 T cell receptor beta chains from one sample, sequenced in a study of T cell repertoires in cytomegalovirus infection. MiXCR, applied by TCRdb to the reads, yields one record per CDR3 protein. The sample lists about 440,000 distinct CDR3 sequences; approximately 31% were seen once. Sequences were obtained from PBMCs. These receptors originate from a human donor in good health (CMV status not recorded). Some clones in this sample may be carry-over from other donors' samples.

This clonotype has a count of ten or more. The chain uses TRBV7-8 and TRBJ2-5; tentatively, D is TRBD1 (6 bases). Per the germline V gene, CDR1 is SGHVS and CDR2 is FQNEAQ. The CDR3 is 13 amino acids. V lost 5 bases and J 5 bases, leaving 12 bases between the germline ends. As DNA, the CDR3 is TGTGCCAGCAGCACCAGGGGAGTGGAGACCCAGTACTTC. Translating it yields CASSTRGVETQYF.

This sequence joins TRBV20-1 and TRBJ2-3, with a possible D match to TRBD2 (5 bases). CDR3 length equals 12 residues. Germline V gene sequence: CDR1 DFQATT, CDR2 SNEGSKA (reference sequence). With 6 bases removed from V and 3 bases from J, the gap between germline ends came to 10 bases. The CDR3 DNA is TGCAGTGCAAAGCCGGGGACAGATACGCAGTATTTT. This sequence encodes CSAKPGTDTQYF.

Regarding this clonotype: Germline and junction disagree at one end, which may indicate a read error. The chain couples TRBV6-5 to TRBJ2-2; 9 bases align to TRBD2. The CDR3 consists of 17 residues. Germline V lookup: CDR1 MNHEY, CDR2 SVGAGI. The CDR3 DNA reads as TGTGCCCGCAGTGAACACCTTGGCGGGGGGGGCACCGGGGAGCTGTTTTTT. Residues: CARSEHLGGGGTGELFF.

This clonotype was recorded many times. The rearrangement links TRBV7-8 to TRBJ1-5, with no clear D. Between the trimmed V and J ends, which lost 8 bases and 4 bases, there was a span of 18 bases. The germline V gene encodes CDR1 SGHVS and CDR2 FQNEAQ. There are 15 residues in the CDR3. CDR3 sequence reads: CASSGENPFNQPQHF. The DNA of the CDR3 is TGTGCCAGCTCCGGGGAGAATCCCTTTAATCAGCCCCAGCATTTT.

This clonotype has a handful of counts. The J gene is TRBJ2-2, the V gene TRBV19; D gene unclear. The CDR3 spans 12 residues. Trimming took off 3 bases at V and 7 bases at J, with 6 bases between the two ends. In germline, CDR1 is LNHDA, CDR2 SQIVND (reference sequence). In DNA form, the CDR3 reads TGTGCCAGTAGTATGCTAGGCGGGGAGCTGTTTTTT. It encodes CASSMLGGELFF.

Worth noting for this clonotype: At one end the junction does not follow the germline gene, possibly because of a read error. The CDR3 reads CASSVDRYSYNEQCF. In nucleotides, the CDR3 is TGCGCCAGCAGCGTGGACCGATACTCCTACAATGAGCAGTGCTTC. The V call is TRBV5-1, the J call TRBJ2-1; D remains ambiguous. The germline gives CDR1 SGHRS, CDR2 YFSETQ. The CDR3 length is 15 residues.

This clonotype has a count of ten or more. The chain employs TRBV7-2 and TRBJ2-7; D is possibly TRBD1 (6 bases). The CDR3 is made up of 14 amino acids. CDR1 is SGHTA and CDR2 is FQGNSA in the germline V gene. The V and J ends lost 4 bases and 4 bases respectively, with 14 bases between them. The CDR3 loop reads CASSSNRAAYEQYF. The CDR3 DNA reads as TGTGCCAGCAGCTCGAACAGGGCGGCGTACGAGCAGTACTTC.

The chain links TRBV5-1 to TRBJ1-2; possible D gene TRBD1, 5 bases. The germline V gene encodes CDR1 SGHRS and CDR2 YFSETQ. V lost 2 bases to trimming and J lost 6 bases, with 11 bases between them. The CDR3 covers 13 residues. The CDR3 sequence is CASSFSRVDGYTF. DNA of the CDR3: TGCGCCAGCAGCTTTTCCAGGGTGGATGGCTACACCTTC.

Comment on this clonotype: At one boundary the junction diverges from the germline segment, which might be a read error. CDR3 nucleotide sequence: TGTGCTAGCAGCCCTGTTACAGGGGGGGTCACCGGGGAGCTGTTTTTT. Its protein product is CASSPVTGGVTGELFF. The rearrangement uses TRBV7-6 and TRBJ2-2; a weak D match, TRBD1 (8 bases). CDR3 length equals 16 residues. Germline V gene lookup returns CDR1 SGHVS and CDR2 FNYEAQ.

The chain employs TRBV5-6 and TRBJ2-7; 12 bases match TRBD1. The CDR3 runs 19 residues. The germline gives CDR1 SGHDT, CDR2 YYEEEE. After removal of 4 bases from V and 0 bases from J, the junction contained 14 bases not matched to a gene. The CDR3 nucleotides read TGTGCCAGCAGCCCCCCGGGACAGGGGGCAGTTATCCCCTCCTACGAGCAGTACTTC. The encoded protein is CASSPPGQGAVIPSYEQYF.

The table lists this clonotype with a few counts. The chain's CDR3 is CASSPPTASNEKLFF. The DNA of the CDR3 is TGTGCCAGTAGCCCACCGACAGCAAGTAATGAAAAACTGTTTTTT. The chain couples TRBV19 to TRBJ1-4; D is possibly TRBD1 (5 bases). Trimming took 6 bases from V and 4 from J, leaving 15 bases between them. CDR1 and CDR2 (germline): LNHDA, SQIVND (reference sequence). CDR3 length: 15 residues.

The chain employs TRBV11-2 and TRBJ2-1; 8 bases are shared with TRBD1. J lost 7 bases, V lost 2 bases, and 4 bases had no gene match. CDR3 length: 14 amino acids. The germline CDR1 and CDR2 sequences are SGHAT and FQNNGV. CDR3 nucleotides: TGTGCCAGCAGCTTAAAGAACAGGGGGAATGAGCAGTTCTTC. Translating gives CASSLKNRGNEQFF.

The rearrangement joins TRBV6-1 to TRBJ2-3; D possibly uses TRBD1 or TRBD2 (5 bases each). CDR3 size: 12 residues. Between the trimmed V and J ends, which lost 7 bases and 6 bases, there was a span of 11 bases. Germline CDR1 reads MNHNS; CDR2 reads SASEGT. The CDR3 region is CASNKGTDTQYF. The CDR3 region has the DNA TGTGCCAGCAACAAGGGGACGGATACGCAGTATTTT.